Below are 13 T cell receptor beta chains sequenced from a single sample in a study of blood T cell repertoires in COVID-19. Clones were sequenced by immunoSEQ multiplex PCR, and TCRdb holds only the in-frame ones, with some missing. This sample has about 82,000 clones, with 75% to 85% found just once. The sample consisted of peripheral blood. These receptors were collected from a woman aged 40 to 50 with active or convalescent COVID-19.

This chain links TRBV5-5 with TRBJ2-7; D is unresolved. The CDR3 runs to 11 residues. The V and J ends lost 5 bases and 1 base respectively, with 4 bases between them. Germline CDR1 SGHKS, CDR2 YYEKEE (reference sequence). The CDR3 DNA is TGTGCCAGCAGTTATTCCTACGAGCAGTACTTC. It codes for CASSYSYEQYF.

The CDR3 DNA sequence: TGCAGCGTTGAAGACCGGACACGGAACACCGGGGAGCTGTTTTTT. The encoded protein is CSVEDRTRNTGELFF. The chain is built from TRBV29-1 and TRBJ2-2; D is perhaps TRBD1 (5 bases). The germline V gene encodes CDR1 SQVTM and CDR2 ANQGSEA. Trimming left V 0 bases short and J 1 base short, with 9 bases between. The CDR3 is made up of 15 amino acids.

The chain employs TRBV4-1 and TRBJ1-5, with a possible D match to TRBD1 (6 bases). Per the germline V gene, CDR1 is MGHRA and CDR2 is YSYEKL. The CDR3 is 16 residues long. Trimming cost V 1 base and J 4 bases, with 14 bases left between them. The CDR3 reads CASSQAVTGINQPQHF. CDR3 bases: TGCGCCAGCAGCCAAGCGGTTACAGGGATTAATCAGCCCCAGCATTTT.

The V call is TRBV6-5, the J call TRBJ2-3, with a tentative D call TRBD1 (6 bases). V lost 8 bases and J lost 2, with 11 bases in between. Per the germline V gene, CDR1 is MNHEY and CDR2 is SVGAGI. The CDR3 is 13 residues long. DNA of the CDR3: TGTGCCAGCGAGGGGGTACTCACAGATACGCAGTATTTT. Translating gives CASEGVLTDTQYF.

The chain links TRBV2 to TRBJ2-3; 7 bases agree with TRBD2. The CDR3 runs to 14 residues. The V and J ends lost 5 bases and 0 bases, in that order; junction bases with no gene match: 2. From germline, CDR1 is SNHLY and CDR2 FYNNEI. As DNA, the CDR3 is TGTGCCAGCAGTTCGGGACTAAGCACAGATACGCAGTATTTT. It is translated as CASSSGLSTDTQYF. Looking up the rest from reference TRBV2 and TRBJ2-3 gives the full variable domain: EPEVTQTPSHQVTQMGQEVILRCVPISNHLYFYWYRQILGQKVEFLVSFYNNEISEKSEIFDDQFSVERPDGSNFTLKIRSTKLEDSAMYFCASSSGLSTDTQYFGPGTRLTVL.

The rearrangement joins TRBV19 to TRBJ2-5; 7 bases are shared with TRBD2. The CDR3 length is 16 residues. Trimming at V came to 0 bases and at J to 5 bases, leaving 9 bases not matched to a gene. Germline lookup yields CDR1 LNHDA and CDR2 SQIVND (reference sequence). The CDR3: CASSIDGLVGGETQYF. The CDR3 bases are TGTGCCAGTAGTATAGATGGACTAGTTGGCGGGGAGACCCAGTACTTC.

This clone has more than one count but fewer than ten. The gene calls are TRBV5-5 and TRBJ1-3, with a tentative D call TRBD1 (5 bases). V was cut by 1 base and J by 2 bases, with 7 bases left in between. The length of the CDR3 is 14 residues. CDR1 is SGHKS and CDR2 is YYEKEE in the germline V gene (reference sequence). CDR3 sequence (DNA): TGTGCCAGCAGCTTGTGGGGGGCTGGAAACACCATATATTTT. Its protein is CASSLWGAGNTIYF.

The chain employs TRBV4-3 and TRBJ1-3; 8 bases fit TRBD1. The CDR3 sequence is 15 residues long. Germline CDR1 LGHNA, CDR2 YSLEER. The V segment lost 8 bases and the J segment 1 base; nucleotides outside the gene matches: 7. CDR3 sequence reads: CASGRDRGSGNTIYF. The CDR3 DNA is TGCGCCAGCGGGAGAGACAGGGGTTCTGGAAACACCATATATTTT.

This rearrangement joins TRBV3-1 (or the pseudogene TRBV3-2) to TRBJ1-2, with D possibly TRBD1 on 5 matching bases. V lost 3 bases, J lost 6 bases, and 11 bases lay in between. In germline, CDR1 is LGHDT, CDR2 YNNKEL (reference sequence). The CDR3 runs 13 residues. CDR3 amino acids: CASSHEGRDGYTF. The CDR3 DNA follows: TGTGCCAGCAGCCACGAGGGGAGGGATGGCTACACCTTC.

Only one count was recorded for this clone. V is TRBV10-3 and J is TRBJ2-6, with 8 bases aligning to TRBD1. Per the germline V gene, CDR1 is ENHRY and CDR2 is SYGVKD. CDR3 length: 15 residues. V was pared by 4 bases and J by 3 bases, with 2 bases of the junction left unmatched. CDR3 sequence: CAISGQGFGANVLTF. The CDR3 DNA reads TGTGCCATCAGTGGACAGGGGTTTGGGGCCAACGTCCTGACTTTC.

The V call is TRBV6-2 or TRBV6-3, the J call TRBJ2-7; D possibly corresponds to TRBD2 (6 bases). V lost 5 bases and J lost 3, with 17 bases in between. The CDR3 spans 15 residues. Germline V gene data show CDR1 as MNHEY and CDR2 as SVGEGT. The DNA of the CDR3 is TGTGCCAGCAGTACAGGCCTCGGGACTGGCTACGAGCAGTACTTC. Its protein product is CASSTGLGTGYEQYF.

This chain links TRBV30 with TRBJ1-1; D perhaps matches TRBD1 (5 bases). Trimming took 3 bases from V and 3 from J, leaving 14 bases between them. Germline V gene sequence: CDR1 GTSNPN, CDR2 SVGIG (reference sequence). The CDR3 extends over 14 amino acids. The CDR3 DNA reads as TGTGCCTGGAGACGACAATCAGGGTACACTGAAGCTTTCTTT. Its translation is CAWRRQSGYTEAFF.

CDR3 DNA sequence: TGTGCCAGCAGCGCGAGGGTCCTCACAGATACGCAGTATTTT. It specifies CASSARVLTDTQYF. The chain recombines TRBV9 with TRBJ2-3; tentatively, D is TRBD2 (5 bases). CDR1 and CDR2 from the germline V gene are SGDLS and YYNGEE. This CDR3 spans 14 amino acids. The V end lost 3 bases, the J end lost 2 bases, and 10 bases lay between the germline ends.